The clone carrying this T cell receptor beta chain was picked up many times. CDR3 length: 14 residues. CDR1 and CDR2 (germline): MNHEY, SMNVEV (reference sequence). The V gene end was trimmed by 8 bases and the J gene end by 6 bases; junction bases not matched to a gene: 10. The record originates from a study of blood T cell repertoires in COVID-19. Per the study methods: Scientists estimated how many nucleated cells there were by amplifying reference gene primers. Profiled with immunoSEQ multiplex PCR; TCRdb holds only in-frame clones, not every one. For V, J and clone size, that table is used; D and trimming come from the DNA. The sample lists 55,000 to 95,000 clones; roughly 79% were seen once.

This clonotype was obtained from a woman between 70 and 85 years old with acute or convalescent COVID-19. The chain carries TRBV27 and TRBJ2-3; 8 bases are a match to TRBD2. The sequenced material came from peripheral blood. The CDR3 DNA follows: TGTGCCAGCTCCCCATGGGGGACTAGGGATACGCAGTATTTT. This translates into CASSPWGTRDTQYF.